The 27 T cell receptor beta chains below all came from one sample that was sequenced in a study of T cells in Graves' hyperthyroidism and ophthalmopathy. TCR beta CDR3 region amplification was performed from RNA transcripts. HTBI primers drove first-round RT-PCR of the TCR CDR3. TCRdb analysed the multiplex PCR reads with MiXCR anew, one entry per CDR3 protein. The data contain roughly 380,000 distinct CDR3 sequences, 19% of them singletons. Sequencing input: blood. The source is a woman younger than 30 with Graves' hyperthyroidism.

This clonotype was seen at least ten times. The chain uses TRBV12-3 or TRBV12-4 and TRBJ1-2; 9 positions match TRBD1. The CDR3 spans 14 residues. V was clipped by 5 bases and J by 4 bases; unmatched bases: 5. The CDR3: CASSLQGAVYGYTF. The CDR3, as DNA: TGTGCCAGCAGTCTACAGGGGGCGGTCTATGGCTACACCTTC.

This clonotype was recorded many times. The V and J genes are TRBV2 and TRBJ1-2; 9 bases agree with TRBD1. The germline V gene encodes CDR1 SNHLY and CDR2 FYNNEI. Unmatched junction bases numbered 6, after V lost 6 bases and J lost 4 bases. The CDR3 is made up of 14 amino acids. As DNA, the CDR3 is TGTGCCAGCAGGGAACAGGGGGCAAGCTATGGCTACACCTTC. Translated, it gives CASREQGASYGYTF.

This clonotype was seen at least ten times. The V and J genes are TRBV5-6 and TRBJ2-7; 9 bases match TRBD1. The CDR3 has 16 residues. Trimming took 3 bases from V and 3 from J; bases not matched to a gene: 10. Germline V gives CDR1 SGHDT, CDR2 YYEEEE. CDR3 sequence: CASSYLGQGTIYEQYF. CDR3 in DNA: TGTGCCAGCAGCTACCTGGGACAGGGAACAATCTACGAGCAGTACTTC. The whole variable domain, filled in from reference TRBV5-6 and TRBJ2-7, reads DAGVTQSPTHLIKTRGQQVTLRCSPKSGHDTVSWYQQALGQGPQFIFQYYEEEERQRGNFPDRFSGHQFPNYSSELNVNALLLGDSALYLCASSYLGQGTIYEQYFGPGTRLTVT.

J is TRBJ1-1 and V is TRBV15; D ambiguous. V shed 0 bases and J shed 4 bases, with 6 bases lying between them. The CDR3 sequence is 13 residues long. Per the germline V gene, CDR1 is LNHNV and CDR2 is YYDKDF (reference sequence). As DNA, the CDR3 is TGTGCCACCAGCAGAGATCGTGTCACTGAAGCTTTCTTT. Its protein is CATSRDRVTEAFF.

A remark on this clonotype: This sequence may be a read error, since a much larger clone differs from it by one base. The final CDR3 position lacks the conserved phenylalanine or tryptophan, pointing to a likely read error. This chain uses TRBV5-5 with TRBJ1-2, with TRBD1 as a possible D gene (6 bases). The CDR3 is 14 amino acids. In germline, CDR1 is SGHKS, CDR2 YYEKEE (reference sequence). With 0 bases removed from V and 7 bases from J, the gap between germline ends came to 13 bases. CDR3 in amino acids: CASSLGDIPSGYTV. The CDR3 nucleotides are TGTGCCAGCAGCTTGGGGGACATCCCCTCTGGCTACACCGTC.

This clonotype showed up many times. The CDR3 DNA sequence: TGTGCCAGCAGGGAACAGGGAAGCTATGGCTACACCTTC. This sequence encodes CASREQGSYGYTF. The chain links TRBV7-2 to TRBJ1-2; perhaps TRBD1 as D (6 bases). With 6 bases removed from V and 4 bases from J, the gap between germline ends came to 12 bases. The CDR3 extends over 13 amino acids. Looked up from germline, CDR1 is SGHTA and CDR2 is FQGNSA.

The chain uses TRBV19 and TRBJ1-2, with D unresolved. The CDR3 covers 12 residues. From germline, CDR1 is LNHDA and CDR2 SQIVND (reference sequence). The ends were cut back, 7 bases at V and 2 bases at J, with 8 bases in the middle. CDR3 sequence: CASTGSNYGYTF. The CDR3 nucleotides are TGTGCCAGTACAGGATCGAACTATGGCTACACCTTC.

Ten or more counts support this clonotype. The rearrangement joins TRBV28 to TRBJ2-5, with D hard to call. This CDR3 comprises 12 residues. Trimming stripped 5 bases from V and 7 bases from J, with 11 bases between. The germline V gene has CDR1 MDHEN and CDR2 SYDVKM. In nucleotides, the CDR3 is TGTGCCAGCAGTCCAGAGTGGAGGACCCAGTACTTC. This gives the protein CASSPEWRTQYF.

The rearrangement uses TRBV11-2 and TRBJ1-1; D gene unclear. V was pared by 2 bases and J by 0 bases, with 10 bases between. Germline CDR1 SGHAT, CDR2 FQNNGV. The CDR3 is 15 amino acids. Here the CDR3 reads CASSLSRNLNTEAFF. CDR3 nucleotide sequence: TGTGCCAGCAGCTTAAGCCGAAATCTGAACACTGAAGCTTTCTTT.

This clonotype was recorded many times. V usage is TRBV10-2 and J usage is TRBJ2-2; D not certain. The CDR3 extends over 12 amino acids. V was clipped by 7 bases and J by 6 bases, with 9 bases between them. Per the germline V gene, CDR1 is WSHSY and CDR2 is SAAADI. CDR3: CASKYGAGELFF. CDR3 in DNA: TGCGCCAGCAAGTATGGGGCCGGGGAGCTGTTTTTT.

This clonotype was picked up a small number of times. The chain is built from TRBV5-4 and TRBJ2-5; 7 nucleotides match TRBD1. The trim removed 0 bases at V and 4 bases at J, leaving 6 bases unmatched. CDR3 size: 15 residues. Per germline, CDR1 SGHNT and CDR2 YYREEE (reference sequence). The CDR3 DNA reads TGTGCCAGCAGCTTGGATCCCGGGACAGCAGAGACCCAGTACTTC. Translating gives CASSLDPGTAETQYF.

The chain is built from TRBV3-1 and TRBJ1-1; D gene ambiguous. Germline values: CDR1 LGHDT, CDR2 YNNKEL (reference sequence). V was clipped by 4 bases and J by 0 bases, with 12 bases between them. This CDR3 has 15 residues. CDR3 nucleotide sequence: TGTGCCAGCAGCCCCCCAGGCACTTTGAACACTGAAGCTTTCTTT. Its translation is CASSPPGTLNTEAFF.

Many counts were recorded for this clonotype. V gene TRBV20-1 combines with J gene TRBJ1-2; D not certain. Germline loops: CDR1 DFQATT, CDR2 SNEGSKA (reference sequence). This CDR3 contains 12 residues. Trimming pared 4 bases from V and 1 base from J, leaving 7 bases between. CDR3 in amino acids: CSAMADNYGYTF. As DNA, the CDR3 is TGCAGTGCTATGGCCGATAACTATGGCTACACCTTC.

This clonotype has at least ten counts. This chain joins TRBV5-5 and TRBJ1-5; no firm D call. Trimming cost V 1 base and J 0 bases, with 23 bases left between them. Germline V CDR1 and CDR2: SGHKS, YYEKEE (reference sequence). The CDR3 is 20 amino acids. As DNA, the CDR3 is TGTGCCAGCAGCTTGATCGTGGGGTCCGGTCCGTGGGGTAGCAATCAGCCCCAGCATTTT. This translates into CASSLIVGSGPWGSNQPQHF.

This clonotype was detected ten times or more. The chain links TRBV12-3 or TRBV12-4 to TRBJ2-7, with D possibly matching TRBD1 (7 bases). Trimming took 3 bases from V and 3 from J, leaving 9 bases between them. The CDR3 totals 13 residues. CDR3: CASSFRGVYEQYF. The CDR3 DNA is TGTGCCAGCAGTTTCAGGGGGGTCTACGAGCAGTACTTC.

A few counts support this clonotype. The V call is TRBV28, the J call TRBJ2-3, with a tentative D call TRBD2 (5 bases). The CDR3 sequence is 14 residues long. Germline values: CDR1 MDHEN, CDR2 SYDVKM. The ends were cut back, 11 bases at V and 2 bases at J, with 17 bases in the middle. The DNA of the CDR3 is TGTGCCGCCAAACCGGGCGGACTCACAGATACGCAGTATTTT. It codes for CAAKPGGLTDTQYF.

Ten or more counts support this clonotype. V and J are TRBV12-3 or TRBV12-4 and TRBJ2-7; 7 positions match TRBD2. This CDR3 has 13 residues. V gave up 6 bases and J gave up 3 bases; unmatched junction bases: 5. The CDR3 DNA reads as TGTGCCAGCAGGATGGGGGGGATCTACGAGCAGTACTTC. Translated: CASRMGGIYEQYF.

This clonotype was recorded at least ten times. This rearrangement joins TRBV11-3 to TRBJ2-7; 7 bases align to TRBD1. CDR1 is SGHNT, CDR2 YENEEA, per germline. The CDR3 has 15 residues. Unmatched junction bases numbered 8, after V lost 4 bases and J lost 2 bases. The CDR3 is CASSSLWDRPYEQYF. The CDR3 nucleotides are TGTGCCAGCAGCTCCCTCTGGGACAGACCCTACGAGCAGTACTTC. Complete variable domain (other parts from reference TRBV11-3 and TRBJ2-7): EAGVVQSPRYKIIEKKQPVAFWCNPISGHNTLYWYLQNLGQGPELLIRYENEEAVDDSQLPKDRFSAERLKGVDSTLKIQPAELGDSAVYLCASSSLWDRPYEQYFGPGTRLTVT.

This clonotype was counted ten times or more. The genes are TRBV12-3 or TRBV12-4 and TRBJ2-5, with D possibly being TRBD2 (5 bases). The CDR3 sequence is 13 residues long. V lost 7 bases, J lost 5 bases, and 14 bases lay in between. The CDR3 here is CASTTNRQETQYF. The CDR3 region has the DNA TGTGCCAGCACGACTAATCGGCAGGAGACCCAGTACTTC.

This clonotype was seen repeatedly, ten times or more. The CDR3 sequence: CSAAVRFDTEAFF. The DNA of the CDR3 is TGCAGCGCCGCCGTGCGTTTTGACACTGAAGCTTTCTTT. This chain connects TRBV29-1 to TRBJ1-1; D not resolved. The CDR3 length is 13 residues. Per the germline V gene, CDR1 is SQVTM and CDR2 is ANQGSEA. V was cut by 7 bases and J by 3 bases, with 15 bases left in between.

Comments on this clonotype: Relative to the germline gene, one junction end is altered; a read error may explain this. The V call is TRBV6-1, the J call TRBJ2-7, with D maybe TRBD2 (5 bases). Germline V lookup: CDR1 MNHNS, CDR2 SASEGT. CDR3 length: 13 residues. The CDR3: CVSSEERSDEQYF. In DNA form, the CDR3 reads TGTGTCAGCAGTGAAGAGCGGAGTGACGAGCAGTACTTC.

This clonotype was recorded many times. The rearrangement links TRBV12-3 or TRBV12-4 to TRBJ1-2, with 7 bases identical to TRBD1. The CDR3 extends over 13 amino acids. The trim removed 5 bases at V and 3 bases at J, leaving 3 bases unmatched. CDR3 coding DNA: TGTGCCAGCAGTGCCACAGGGGACTATGGCTACACCTTC. Its translation is CASSATGDYGYTF.

This clonotype has only one observation. The rearrangement uses TRBV11-2 and TRBJ2-5; 15 bases match TRBD2. V dropped 5 bases and J dropped 6; count of bases not matched to a gene: 7. The CDR3 extends over 16 amino acids. Germline V lookup: CDR1 SGHAT, CDR2 FQNNGV. CDR3 residues: CASSPWGLAGGQTQYF. The CDR3 nucleotides are TGTGCCAGCAGCCCATGGGGACTAGCGGGGGGCCAGACCCAGTACTTC.

This clonotype was observed at least ten times. This chain uses TRBV6-4 with TRBJ2-2, with 10 nucleotides matching TRBD1. J was trimmed by 7 bases and V by 6 bases; bases with no gene match: 17. This CDR3 has 18 amino acids. Germline V gene lookup returns CDR1 MRHNA and CDR2 SNTAGT. The CDR3, as DNA: TGTGCCAGCAGACCCGTGGGGGGGGACAGGGGAGGTAACGGGGAGCTGTTTTTT. This translates into CASRPVGGDRGGNGELFF.

This clonotype has a count of ten or more. The V gene is TRBV30, the J gene TRBJ2-5; D remains ambiguous. Germline V lookup: CDR1 GTSNPN, CDR2 SVGIG (reference sequence). V shed 2 bases and J shed 7 bases, with 14 bases lying between them. There are 13 residues in the CDR3. CDR3 DNA sequence: TGTGCCTGGAGTAAGGGTCACGCGTGGACCCAGTACTTC. Translating gives CAWSKGHAWTQYF.

V gene TRBV20-1 combines with J gene TRBJ2-6; D possibly matches TRBD1 or TRBD2 (6 bases each). Germline CDR1 DFQATT, CDR2 SNEGSKA (reference sequence). There are 16 residues in the CDR3. The CDR3 nucleotides are TGCAGCCTCCTTCATCCGGGGGCTAAGGGGGCCAACGTCCTGACTTTC. Amino acids: CSLLHPGAKGANVLTF.

This clonotype has a count of ten or more. V gene TRBV28 combines with J gene TRBJ2-7, with 12 bases aligning to TRBD2. V lost 6 bases and J lost 2; bases outside the gene matches: 8. Per germline, CDR1 MDHEN and CDR2 SYDVKM. The CDR3 spans 16 residues. The CDR3 protein is CASRLRLAGVTYEQYF. The CDR3 bases are TGTGCCAGCAGACTTCGACTAGCGGGGGTTACCTACGAGCAGTACTTC.